This paragraph covers one TCR beta chain sequence. These data are taken from a study of blood T cell repertoires in COVID-19. Overall study: Spain, Italy and the United States supplied samples that represented acute and convalescent COVID-19.

Germline CDR1 and CDR2: SNHLY and FYNNEI. Germline trimming cut 1 base from V and 8 bases from J; bases unmatched to any gene: 5. The CDR3 has 15 residues. How the authors handled the data: Quantification of nucleated cells was approximated via reference gene primer amplification. Measured with immunoSEQ multiplex PCR; TCRdb has only the in-frame clones, and not every one. V and J calls and clone size are those listed in that table; D and trimming were worked out from the DNA. The repertoire has about 250,000 clones, around 84% of them found once; the top ten carry around 1.8%. Living in about two dozen US areas, the participants were between roughly 18 and 90 years of age.

This rearrangement joins TRBV2 to TRBJ1-2, with 12 positions matching TRBD1. Material: PBMCs or T cells enriched from blood (not recorded which). The receptor was isolated from a man in his forties or fifties who had recovered from COVID-19. CDR3 sequence (DNA): TGTGCCAGCAGTGAAGTCGGGACAGGGGGCAGCGGCTACACCTTC. Its protein product is CASSEVGTGGSGYTF.